A single sample is the source of the 25 T cell receptor beta chains below, sequenced in a study of blood T cell repertoires in COVID-19. Sequenced by immunoSEQ multiplex PCR; TCRdb stores in-frame clones only, minus some. This table holds about 100,000 clones, around four fifths found once. The sample comprised peripheral blood. These receptor sequences come from a man aged 55-75 years with acute or convalescent COVID-19.

The chain couples TRBV6-2 or TRBV6-3 to TRBJ2-7; maybe TRBD1 (6 bases). Germline V gene lookup returns CDR1 MNHEY and CDR2 SVGEGT. The CDR3 spans 14 residues. V dropped 1 base and J dropped 6 bases, with 13 bases sitting between them. The CDR3 DNA is TGTGCCAGCAGTTACTTCTCCGGACAGAGCGAGCAGTACTTC. As protein: CASSYFSGQSEQYF.

The rearrangement links TRBV29-1 to TRBJ1-4; 8 bases agree with TRBD1. The CDR3 sequence is 13 residues long. Unmatched junction bases numbered 8, after V lost 6 bases and J lost 8 bases. Germline loops: CDR1 SQVTM, CDR2 ANQGSEA. CDR3 residues: CSVEDRVQEKLFF. The CDR3 nucleotides read TGCAGCGTGGAGGACAGGGTTCAAGAAAAACTGTTTTTT.

The chain employs TRBV7-2 and TRBJ1-1, with TRBD1 identical over 8 bases. Trimming at V came to 3 bases and at J to 3 bases, leaving 6 bases not matched to a gene. This CDR3 contains 15 residues. Germline loops: CDR1 SGHTA, CDR2 FQGNSA. The CDR3, as DNA: TGTGCCAGCAGCTTGACCGGGACAGGCTACACTGAAGCTTTCTTT. The encoded protein is CASSLTGTGYTEAFF.

This chain links TRBV7-9 with TRBJ2-7; D unresolved. V was pared by 3 bases and J by 7 bases, with 10 bases between. The CDR3 covers 12 residues. The germline gives CDR1 SEHNR, CDR2 FQNEAQ (reference sequence). This chain's CDR3 is CASSLFFGEQYV. The CDR3 DNA follows: TGTGCCAGCAGCTTGTTCTTCGGGGAGCAGTACGTC.

The chain uses TRBV6-1 and TRBJ2-7; D not resolved. CDR1 and CDR2 (germline): MNHNS, SASEGT. The CDR3 length is 13 residues. The germline V and J ends were trimmed by 2 bases and 4 bases, with 9 bases remaining between them. CDR3 protein: CASSEPGPYEQYV. In DNA form, the CDR3 reads TGTGCCAGCAGTGAACCGGGTCCGTACGAGCAGTACGTC.

This chain connects TRBV11-2 to TRBJ1-1; the D is unclear. Trimming stripped 6 bases from V and 0 bases from J, with 5 bases between. Germline assignment: CDR1 SGHAT and CDR2 FQNNGV. The CDR3 totals 12 residues. The CDR3 is CASRAVNTEAFF. CDR3 nucleotides: TGTGCCAGCAGGGCCGTGAACACTGAAGCTTTCTTT.

The chain joins TRBV18 to TRBJ2-7, with D unclear. The CDR3 contains 14 residues. Per germline, CDR1 KGHSH and CDR2 LQKENI. V dropped 6 bases and J dropped 1 base, with 13 bases sitting between them. CDR3 region: CASSPAPGSYEQYV. The CDR3 DNA follows: TGTGCCAGCTCTCCGGCGCCCGGGTCCTACGAGCAGTACGTC.

This chain connects TRBV28 to TRBJ1-4; no reliable D call. The CDR3 is 17 amino acids. In germline, CDR1 is MDHEN, CDR2 SYDVKM. V was trimmed by 7 bases and J by 7 bases, leaving 25 bases between them. The CDR3 region has the DNA TGTGCCAGCACCCCCTATAGCCTAAGGTTTGGTAGTGAAAAACTGTTTTTT. This translates into CASTPYSLRFGSEKLFF.

The V call is TRBV3-1 (or the pseudogene TRBV3-2), the J call TRBJ1-1, with D unclear. Germline CDR1 is LGHDT and CDR2 is YNNKEL (reference sequence). V dropped 5 bases and J dropped 1 base, with 8 bases sitting between them. The CDR3 is made up of 13 amino acids. The CDR3 is CASSTPGNTEAFF. The CDR3 DNA sequence: TGTGCCAGCAGCACTCCAGGGAACACTGAAGCTTTCTTT.

The J gene is TRBJ2-2, the V gene TRBV5-6, with D tentatively TRBD1 (5 bases). This CDR3 comprises 14 residues. Germline CDR1 SGHDT, CDR2 YYEEEE. The V gene lost 4 bases and the J gene lost 7 bases, with 14 bases spanning the gap. The CDR3, as DNA: TGTGCCAGCAGCCAACCCAGTAGGGGCGGGGAGCTGTTTTTT. It encodes CASSQPSRGGELFF.

V gene TRBV27 combines with J gene TRBJ1-6, with 8 bases aligning to TRBD1. CDR1 and CDR2 (germline): MNHEY, SMNVEV (reference sequence). With 5 bases clipped from V and 10 bases from J, the junction kept 7 bases outside the gene matches. CDR3 size: 14 residues. The CDR3 loop is CASSPGQGRSPLHF. CDR3 nucleotides: TGTGCCAGCAGTCCAGGACAGGGCCGATCACCCCTCCACTTT.

The chain joins TRBV6-5 to TRBJ1-1; D uncertain. This CDR3 is built from 15 residues. Germline V gives CDR1 MNHEY, CDR2 SVGAGI. Trimming left V 8 bases short and J 1 base short, with 17 bases between. The CDR3 loop is CASSRGWEGNTEAFF. CDR3 nucleotide sequence: TGTGCCAGCTCCCGCGGGTGGGAGGGGAACACTGAAGCTTTCTTT.

The chain is built from TRBV14 and TRBJ1-2; tentatively, D is TRBD1 (6 bases). The CDR3 has 14 residues. V was shortened by 4 bases and J by 4 bases, with 13 bases between the two germline ends. Germline CDR1 and CDR2: SGHDN and FVKESK. The CDR3 here is CASSRTETPYGYTF. The DNA of the CDR3 is TGTGCCAGCAGCCGGACAGAAACCCCCTATGGCTACACCTTC.

The rearrangement links TRBV27 to TRBJ1-1; tentative D call: TRBD1 (5 bases). The V gene's germline CDR1 is MNHEY and CDR2 SMNVEV (reference sequence). CDR3 size: 15 residues. The germline V and J ends were trimmed by 6 bases and 1 base, with 15 bases remaining between them. The CDR3 region is CASSQFRVSNTEAFF. As DNA, the CDR3 is TGTGCCAGCAGCCAGTTCAGGGTTTCGAACACTGAAGCTTTCTTT.

V is TRBV6-5 and J is TRBJ2-1; the D is unclear. Germline CDR1 and CDR2: MNHEY and SVGAGI. This CDR3 is built from 13 residues. Trimming stripped 5 bases from V and 7 bases from J, with 12 bases between. The DNA for the CDR3 is TGTGCCAGCAGTCGGAAACAGTCTAATGAGCAGTTCTTC. Its protein is CASSRKQSNEQFF.

The CDR3 sequence is CASSEGQALNEKLFF. The CDR3 bases are TGTGCCAGCAGCGAGGGACAGGCCCTTAATGAAAAACTGTTTTTT. The chain carries TRBV7-8 and TRBJ1-4; 8 nucleotides agree with TRBD1. V dropped 5 bases and J dropped 4; count of bases not matched to a gene: 6. The length of the CDR3 is 15 residues. Germline lookup yields CDR1 SGHVS and CDR2 FQNEAQ.

The chain links TRBV28 to TRBJ2-1, with TRBD1 matching 10 bases. The ends lost 5 bases at V and 4 bases at J; junction bases unmatched: 8. The CDR3 runs 16 residues. CDR1 and CDR2 (germline): MDHEN, SYDVKM. This CDR3 reads CASSPTGQGKYNEQFF. CDR3 sequence (DNA): TGTGCCAGCAGTCCTACGGGACAGGGGAAGTACAATGAGCAGTTCTTC.

The genes are TRBV19 and TRBJ1-6; maybe TRBD1 (5 bases). The CDR3 sequence is 15 residues long. The V end lost 3 bases, the J end lost 7 bases, and 13 bases lay between the germline ends. Per the germline V gene, CDR1 is LNHDA and CDR2 is SQIVND (reference sequence). The CDR3 DNA sequence: TGTGCCAGTAGTATTAATGGGGAGGGGAATTCACCCCTCCACTTT. Translation gives CASSINGEGNSPLHF.

This clone was detected a few times. The V gene is TRBV6-5, the J gene TRBJ2-7; TRBD2 matches 13 bases. With V trimmed by 6 bases and J by 3 bases, 2 bases remained unmatched. Germline lookup yields CDR1 MNHEY and CDR2 SVGAGI. The CDR3 is 14 amino acids. This chain's CDR3 is CASSRTSGSYEQYV. The CDR3 region has the DNA TGTGCCAGCAGCCGGACTAGCGGGAGCTACGAGCAGTACGTC.

The chain recombines TRBV29-1 with TRBJ1-2; 10 positions agree with TRBD1. Germline V gene sequence: CDR1 SQVTM, CDR2 ANQGSEA. The CDR3 sequence is 13 residues long. The ends lost 4 bases at V and 4 bases at J; junction bases unmatched: 3. In DNA form, the CDR3 reads TGCAGCGTTGGACAGGGGGCGGCCTATGGCTACACCTTC. Translated: CSVGQGAAYGYTF.

J is TRBJ1-5 and V is TRBV2; weak D call: TRBD1 (5 bases). Germline V gene lookup returns CDR1 SNHLY and CDR2 FYNNEI. Trimming took 3 bases from V and 1 from J, leaving 10 bases between them. The CDR3 is 15 amino acids. The DNA of the CDR3 is TGTGCCAGCAGTGAGGACATAAGGAGCAATCAGCCCCAGCATTTT. Its translation: CASSEDIRSNQPQHF. Using reference TRBV2 and TRBJ1-5 for the parts outside the CDR3, the full variable domain is EPEVTQTPSHQVTQMGQEVILRCVPISNHLYFYWYRQILGQKVEFLVSFYNNEISEKSEIFDDQFSVERPDGSNFTLKIRSTKLEDSAMYFCASSEDIRSNQPQHFGDGTRLSIL.

The chain employs TRBV4-3 and TRBJ2-1; 14 positions match TRBD2. J gave up 7 bases and V 0 bases, and 2 bases lay outside the gene matches. In germline, CDR1 is LGHNA, CDR2 YSLEER. CDR3 size: 16 residues. The CDR3 is CASSQEGLAGGNEQFF. DNA of the CDR3: TGCGCCAGCAGCCAAGAAGGACTAGCGGGAGGTAATGAGCAGTTCTTC.

Here the CDR3 reads CASRGLAGVSEFF. CDR3 bases: TGTGCCAGCAGGGGACTAGCGGGAGTTTCGGAGTTCTTC. V is TRBV2 and J is TRBJ2-1; 14 bases are shared with TRBD2. This CDR3 is 13 amino acids long. Germline lookup yields CDR1 SNHLY and CDR2 FYNNEI. V was clipped by 6 bases and J by 14 bases; unmatched bases: 6.

This rearrangement joins TRBV7-2 to TRBJ1-5; weak D call: TRBD1 (6 bases). Trimming shortened V by 4 bases and J by 2 bases, and 12 bases separated the two germline ends. Germline V CDR1 and CDR2: SGHTA, FQGNSA. The CDR3 length is 15 residues. In DNA, the CDR3 is TGTGCCAGCAGCTCGTCCAGGGGCGGCAATCAGCCCCAGCATTTT. Protein product: CASSSSRGGNQPQHF.

The chain employs TRBV5-6 and TRBJ2-1; D is undetermined. Germline V gene sequence: CDR1 SGHDT, CDR2 YYEEEE. Trimming pared 4 bases from V and 9 bases from J, leaving 17 bases between. This CDR3 comprises 14 residues. In nucleotides, the CDR3 is TGTGCCAGCAGCGACTGGAGCAAGTTCGGTGAGCAGTTCTTC. It yields the protein CASSDWSKFGEQFF.